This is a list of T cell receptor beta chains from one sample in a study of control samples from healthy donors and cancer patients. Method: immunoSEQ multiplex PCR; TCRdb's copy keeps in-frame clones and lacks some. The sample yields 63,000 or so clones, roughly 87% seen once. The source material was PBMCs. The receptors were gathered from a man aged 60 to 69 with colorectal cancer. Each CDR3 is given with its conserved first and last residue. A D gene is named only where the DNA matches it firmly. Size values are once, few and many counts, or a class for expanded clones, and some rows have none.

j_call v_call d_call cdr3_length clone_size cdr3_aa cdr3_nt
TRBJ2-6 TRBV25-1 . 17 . CASSEWGQASRANVLTF TGTGCCAGCAGTGAATGGGGACAAGCCTCAAGGGCCAACGTCCTGACTTTC
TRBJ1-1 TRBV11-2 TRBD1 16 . CASSLGTGVPNTEAFF TGTGCCAGCAGCTTGGGGACAGGGGTACCCAACACTGAAGCTTTCTTT
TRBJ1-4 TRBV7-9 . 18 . CASSSPWGRAGTNEKLFF TGTGCCAGCAGCTCCCCTTGGGGCAGGGCAGGAACTAATGAAAAACTGTTTTTT
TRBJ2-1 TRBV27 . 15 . CASSPTESPSGEQFF TGTGCCAGCAGTCCAACGGAGAGTCCCTCGGGTGAGCAGTTCTTC
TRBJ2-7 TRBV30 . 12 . CAWGDQGYEQYF TGTGCCTGGGGGGACCAGGGATACGAGCAGTACTTC
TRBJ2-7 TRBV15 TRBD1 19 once CATSRKTGGDFSSSYEQYF TGTGCCACCAGCAGAAAAACAGGGGGCGATTTCAGTAGCTCCTACGAGCAGTACTTC
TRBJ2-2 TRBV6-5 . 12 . CATPSDTGELFF TGTGCCACCCCCTCTGACACCGGGGAGCTGTTTTTT
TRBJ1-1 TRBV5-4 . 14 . CASSGGHLNTEAFF TGTGCCAGCAGCGGGGGACACCTGAACACTGAAGCTTTCTTT
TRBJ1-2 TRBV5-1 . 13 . CASSLDGKDGYTF TGCGCCAGCAGCTTGGATGGGAAGGATGGCTACACCTTC
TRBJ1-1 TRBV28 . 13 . CASRGPGNTEAFF TGTGCCAGCCGCGGACCGGGGAACACTGAAGCTTTCTTT
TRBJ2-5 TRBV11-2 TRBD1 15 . CASSLGGQGRETQYF TGTGCCAGCAGCTTAGGAGGACAGGGGAGGGAGACCCAGTACTTC
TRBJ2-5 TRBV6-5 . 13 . CASTSPWGETQYF TGTGCCAGCACCTCTCCCTGGGGGGAGACCCAGTACTTC
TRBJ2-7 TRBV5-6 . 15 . CASSSFLRGAYEQYF TGTGCCAGCAGCTCATTCCTAAGGGGGGCCTACGAGCAGTACTTC
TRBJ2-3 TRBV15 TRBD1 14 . CATLDRASTDTQYF TGTGCCACCTTGGACAGGGCTAGCACAGATACGCAGTATTTT
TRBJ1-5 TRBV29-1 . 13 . CSVAEYSNQPQHF TGCAGCGTTGCCGAATATAGCAATCAGCCCCAGCATTTT
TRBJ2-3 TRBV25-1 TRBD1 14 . CASRPGQGTDTQYF TGTGCCAGCCGCCCAGGACAGGGGACAGATACGCAGTATTTT
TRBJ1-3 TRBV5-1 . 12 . CASSAHRDTIYF TGCGCCAGCAGCGCCCACAGGGACACCATATATTTT
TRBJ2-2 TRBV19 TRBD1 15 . CASERGQGLAGELFF TGTGCCAGCGAGAGGGGGCAGGGTTTGGCCGGGGAGCTGTTTTTT
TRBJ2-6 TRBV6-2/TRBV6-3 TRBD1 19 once CASSRDREGQLSGANVLTF TGTGCCAGCAGCCGGGACAGGGAAGGCCAACTCTCTGGGGCCAACGTCCTGACTTTC
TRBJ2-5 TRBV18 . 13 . CASSLGLQETQYF TGTGCCAGCTCTCTGGGTCTCCAAGAGACCCAGTACTTC
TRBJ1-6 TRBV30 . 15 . CAWSVTGPHNSPLHF TGTGCCTGGAGTGTTACGGGGCCCCATAATTCACCCCTCCACTTT
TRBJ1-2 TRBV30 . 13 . CAWRSGGGGGYTF TGTGCCTGGAGGAGTGGGGGGGGTGGTGGCTACACCTTC
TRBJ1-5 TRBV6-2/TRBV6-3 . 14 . CASSYEGGDQPQHF TGTGCCAGCAGTTACGAAGGGGGGGATCAGCCCCAGCATTTT
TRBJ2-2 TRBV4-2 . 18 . CASSQYLGGGPGTGELFF TGTGCCAGCAGCCAATACCTCGGTGGCGGCCCCGGTACCGGGGAGCTGTTTTTT
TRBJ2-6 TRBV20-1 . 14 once CSASQFSGANVLTF TGCAGTGCTAGTCAATTCTCTGGGGCCAACGTCCTGACTTTC
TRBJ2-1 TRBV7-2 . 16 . CASSLQTTPRFDEQFF TGTGCCAGCAGCTTACAAACCACGCCGCGGTTCGATGAGCAGTTCTTC
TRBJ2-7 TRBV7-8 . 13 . CASSSDPALEQYF TGTGCCAGCAGCTCGGACCCAGCCCTCGAGCAGTACTTC
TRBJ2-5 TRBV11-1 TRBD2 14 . CASSLVRGGETQYF TGTGCCAGCAGCTTAGTGAGGGGAGGGGAGACCCAGTACTTC
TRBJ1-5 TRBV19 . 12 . CASGRTFQPQHF TGTGCCAGTGGACGGACTTTCCAGCCCCAGCATTTT
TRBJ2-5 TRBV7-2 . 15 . CASSLAGGGRETQYF TGTGCCAGCAGCTTAGCTGGGGGGGGCCGCGAGACCCAGTACTTC
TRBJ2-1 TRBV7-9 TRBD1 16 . CASSLGTGTGGDEQFF TGTGCCAGCAGCCTGGGGACCGGGACAGGGGGCGATGAGCAGTTCTTC
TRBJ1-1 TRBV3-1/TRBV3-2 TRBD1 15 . CASSPYRGQNTEAFF TGTGCCAGCAGCCCGTACAGGGGGCAAAACACTGAAGCTTTCTTT
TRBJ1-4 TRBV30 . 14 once CAWKGRPGSEKLFF TGTGCCTGGAAGGGACGCCCCGGGTCTGAAAAACTGTTTTTT
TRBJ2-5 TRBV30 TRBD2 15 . CAWSALPAGGETQYF TGTGCCTGGAGTGCCCTCCCAGCGGGGGGGGAGACCCAGTACTTC
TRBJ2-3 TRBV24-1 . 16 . CATSGIAGFSTDTQYF TGTGCCACCAGTGGTATCGCGGGGTTTAGCACAGATACGCAGTATTTT
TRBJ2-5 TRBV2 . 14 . CASSEHSLGETQYF TGTGCCAGCAGTGAACATAGCCTAGGGGAGACCCAGTACTTC
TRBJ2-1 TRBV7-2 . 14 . CASKPQAAYNEQFF TGTGCCAGCAAACCTCAGGCGGCCTACAATGAGCAGTTCTTC
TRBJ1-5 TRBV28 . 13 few CASRDGGYQPQHF TGTGCCAGCCGAGACGGGGGGTATCAGCCCCAGCATTTT
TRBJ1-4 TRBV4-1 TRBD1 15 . CASSQGTGVEEKLFF TGCGCCAGCAGCCAGGGGACAGGGGTGGAAGAAAAACTGTTTTTT
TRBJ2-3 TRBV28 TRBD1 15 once CASRPGTGFGDTQYF TGTGCCAGCAGACCCGGGACAGGGTTTGGAGATACGCAGTATTTT
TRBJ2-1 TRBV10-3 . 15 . CAISSGTGSYNEQFF TGTGCCATCAGTAGCGGCACAGGCTCCTACAATGAGCAGTTCTTC
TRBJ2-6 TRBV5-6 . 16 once CASSPTGLGRANVLTF TGTGCCAGCAGTCCCACAGGTTTAGGAAGGGCCAACGTCCTGACTTTC
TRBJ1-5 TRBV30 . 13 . CAWSGAANQPQHF TGTGCCTGGAGTGGGGCAGCCAATCAGCCCCAGCATTTT
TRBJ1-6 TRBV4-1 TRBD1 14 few CASSQATGGSPLHF TGCGCCAGCAGCCAAGCGACAGGGGGTTCACCCCTCCACTTT
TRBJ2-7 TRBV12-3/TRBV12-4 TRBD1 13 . CASRYRGLHEQYF TGTGCCAGCAGATACAGGGGGCTACACGAGCAGTACTTC
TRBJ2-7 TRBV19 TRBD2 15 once CASSASSGGFYEQYF TGTGCCAGTAGTGCGTCTAGCGGGGGGTTCTACGAGCAGTACTTC
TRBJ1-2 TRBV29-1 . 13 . CSVANRVDYGYTF TGCAGCGTTGCCAACAGGGTGGACTATGGCTACACCTTC
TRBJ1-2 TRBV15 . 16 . CATSSPRGQNNYGYTF TGTGCCACCAGCAGCCCTAGAGGTCAGAATAACTATGGCTACACCTTC
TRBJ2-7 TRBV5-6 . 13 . CASSKGLAYEQYF TGTGCCAGCAGCAAAGGACTGGCCTACGAGCAGTACTTC
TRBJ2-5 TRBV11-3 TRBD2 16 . CASSLGVAGLRETQYF TGTGCCAGCAGCTTAGGTGTAGCGGGGTTACGGGAGACCCAGTACTTC
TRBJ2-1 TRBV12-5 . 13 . CASGPDSFREQFF TGTGCTAGTGGTCCGGACAGTTTTAGAGAGCAGTTCTTC
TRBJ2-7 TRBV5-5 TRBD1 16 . CASSLAKGTGGNEQYF TGTGCCAGCAGCTTGGCCAAAGGGACAGGGGGCAACGAGCAGTACTTC
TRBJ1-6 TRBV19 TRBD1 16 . CASSSRQGGVGSPLHF TGTGCCAGTAGTTCCCGACAGGGCGGCGTCGGTTCACCCCTCCACTTT
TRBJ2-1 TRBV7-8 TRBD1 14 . CASSDRGPYNEQFF TGTGCCAGCAGCGACAGGGGCCCTTACAATGAGCAGTTCTTC
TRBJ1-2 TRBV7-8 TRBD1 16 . CASSSRRTGNNYGYTF TGTGCCAGCAGCTCCCGCCGGACAGGGAACAACTACGGCTACACCTTC
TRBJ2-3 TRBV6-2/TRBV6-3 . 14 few CASSSRGPPDTQYF TGTGCCAGCAGTTCAAGGGGCCCCCCAGATACGCAGTATTTT